Presented here are 19 T cell receptor beta chains from one specimen sequenced in a study of blood T cells in healthy people across ages. Alongside a J-beta primer mix, a sample-barcoded 5' primer served in a second PCR lasting about 7 to 12 cycles. TCRdb independently ran MiXCR on the 5' RACE reads; one entry per CDR3 protein. The table has about 1,500,000 distinct CDR3 sequences, approximately 38% seen once. Material: blood. Receptors were obtained from a woman aged 18-30 years in good health.

This clonotype showed up just a few times. The chain couples TRBV9 to TRBJ2-7, with TRBD2 identical over 12 bases. The CDR3 is made up of 16 amino acids. The germline V gene has CDR1 SGDLS and CDR2 YYNGEE. With 0 bases clipped from V and 3 bases from J, the junction kept 4 bases outside the gene matches. The CDR3 DNA reads as TGTGCCAGCAGCGTAGGGGGACTAGCGGGTTACTACGAGCAGTACTTC. Translated, it gives CASSVGGLAGYYEQYF. The full variable domain, completed using reference TRBV9 and TRBJ2-7, is DSGVTQTPKHLITATGQRVTLRCSPRSGDLSVYWYQQSLDQGLQFLIQYYNGEERAKGNILERFSAQQFPDLHSELNLSSLELGDSALYFCASSVGGLAGYYEQYFGPGTRLTVT.

The chain links TRBV2 to TRBJ2-3, with TRBD2 identical over 7 bases. Trimming cost V 0 bases and J 4 bases; bases outside gene matches: 7. The CDR3 extends over 16 amino acids. Germline loops: CDR1 SNHLY, CDR2 FYNNEI. The CDR3 reads CASSEAEGGDADTQYF. The CDR3 DNA is TGTGCCAGCAGTGAAGCCGAGGGAGGGGACGCAGATACGCAGTATTTT.

The rearrangement uses TRBV25-1 and TRBJ2-1; 7 nucleotides match TRBD1. There are 13 residues in the CDR3. The junction had 9 bases not matched to a gene; V was cut back by 4 bases and J by 12 bases. CDR1 and CDR2 (germline): MGHDK, SYGVNS. CDR3 sequence: CASSGTGLDGQFF. DNA for the CDR3: TGTGCCAGCAGTGGGACAGGTTTGGATGGGCAGTTCTTC.

The sample holds a few counts of this clonotype. The rearrangement joins TRBV11-2 to TRBJ2-3, with no clear D. This CDR3 region has 14 residues. The ends were cut back, 1 base at V and 6 bases at J, with 11 bases in the middle. Germline values: CDR1 SGHAT, CDR2 FQNNGV. The CDR3 loop is CASSLAISVDTQYF. The CDR3 coding sequence is TGTGCCAGCAGCTTAGCTATTTCGGTGGATACGCAGTATTTT.

The genes are TRBV20-1 and TRBJ2-5, with D hard to call. The CDR3 is made up of 12 amino acids. Germline V CDR1 and CDR2: DFQATT, SNEGSKA (reference sequence). V lost 8 bases and J lost 5, with 15 bases in between. DNA for the CDR3: TGCAGTACTAAAGTGGATCTGGAGACCCAGTACTTC. Translated: CSTKVDLETQYF.

To note about this clonotype: A much larger clone differs from this one at a single base, so this may be a read error. The V gene is TRBV6-5, the J gene TRBJ2-1, with 10 bases that match TRBD2. The better agreement between TRBJ2-7 and the DNA end casts doubt on the J call. The CDR3 spans 16 residues. The V gene's germline CDR1 is MNHEY and CDR2 SVGAGI. The CDR3 bases are TGTGCCAGCAGTCCATGGACAGAGACTAGCGGGCTCGAGCAGTACTTC. Translating it yields CASSPWTETSGLEQYF.

The chain links TRBV15 to TRBJ2-5; D remains ambiguous. Germline-derived CDR1 and CDR2 are LNHNV and YYDKDF (reference sequence). V was trimmed by 0 bases and J by 0 bases, leaving 8 bases between them. The CDR3 spans 15 residues. The CDR3 DNA follows: TGTGCCACCAGCAGAGATGTGGCTCACCAAGAGACCCAGTACTTC. Translating it yields CATSRDVAHQETQYF.

The sample holds many counts of this clonotype. V usage is TRBV29-1 and J usage is TRBJ1-5, with D possibly being TRBD1 (6 bases). V was clipped by 6 bases and J by 9 bases, with 15 bases between them. This CDR3 is 12 amino acids long. Germline assignment: CDR1 SQVTM and CDR2 ANQGSEA. CDR3 DNA: TGCAGCGTGACCGACAGGAATGGGCCCCAGCATTTT. Encoded protein: CSVTDRNGPQHF.

The chain carries TRBV6-6 and TRBJ1-4; D ambiguous. Germline CDR1 is MNHNY and CDR2 is SVGAGI (reference sequence). There are 15 residues in the CDR3. Trimming left V 1 base short and J 4 bases short, with 10 bases between. CDR3 nucleotide sequence: TGTGCCAGCAGTTACTTCGGGGAGGGTAATGAAAAACTGTTTTTT. It yields the protein CASSYFGEGNEKLFF.

This chain connects TRBV5-1 to TRBJ2-7, with TRBD2 as a possible D gene (6 bases). The germline CDR1 and CDR2 sequences are SGHRS and YFSETQ. The CDR3 extends over 16 amino acids. The ends were cut back, 2 bases at V and 1 base at J, with 16 bases in the middle. CDR3 in amino acids: CASSFLLGTGSYEQYF. The CDR3, as DNA: TGCGCCAGCAGCTTCCTTCTCGGGACTGGGTCCTACGAGCAGTACTTC.

In this sample, this clonotype turned up a few times. This chain links TRBV6-5 with TRBJ2-5; perhaps TRBD1 as D (7 bases). TRBJ2-7 explains the end of the DNA better; the J call may be wrong. The CDR3 is 15 amino acids. CDR1 is MNHEY and CDR2 is SVGAGI in the germline V gene. This chain's CDR3 is CASSPTWRGQDEQYF. The CDR3, as DNA: TGTGCCAGCAGTCCGACATGGAGGGGGCAGGACGAGCAGTACTTC.

This clonotype was seen a few times. V gene TRBV10-3 combines with J gene TRBJ2-7; D call uncertain. This CDR3 comprises 12 residues. CDR1 and CDR2 (germline): ENHRY, SYGVKD. V was clipped by 0 bases and J by 6 bases, with 6 bases between them. CDR3 sequence: CAISESTAEQYF. The CDR3 DNA is TGTGCCATCAGTGAGTCGACCGCCGAGCAGTACTTC.

The V gene is TRBV29-1, the J gene TRBJ2-1; D unresolved. The germline V and J ends were trimmed by 4 bases and 7 bases, with 14 bases remaining between them. This CDR3 comprises 13 residues. CDR1 and CDR2 (germline): SQVTM, ANQGSEA. The CDR3 region has the DNA TGCAGCGTTGGAAGAGGATCGGGTAATGAGCAGTTCTTC. Translation: CSVGRGSGNEQFF.

This clonotype was seen only a few times. V usage is TRBV5-5 and J usage is TRBJ2-3; D unresolved. CDR3 length equals 13 residues. Germline V CDR1 and CDR2: SGHKS, YYEKEE (reference sequence). Trimming took off 1 base at V and 6 bases at J, with 9 bases between the two ends. As DNA, the CDR3 is TGTGCCAGCAGCTTGTTAGGTCGGGATACGCAGTATTTT. This translates into CASSLLGRDTQYF.

The chain recombines TRBV4-1 with TRBJ1-3; tentatively, D is TRBD1 (6 bases). Germline CDR1 MGHRA, CDR2 YSYEKL. Trimming took off 0 bases at V and 2 bases at J, with 14 bases between the two ends. The CDR3 has 17 residues. The CDR3 loop is CASSQEGGRGPGNTIYF. The CDR3 DNA sequence: TGCGCCAGCAGCCAAGAAGGAGGCAGGGGCCCTGGAAACACCATATATTTT.

In this sample, this clonotype turned up once. The rearrangement joins TRBV30 to TRBJ2-1, with D possibly matching TRBD1 (6 bases). The closer fit of TRBJ2-7 to the DNA end suggests the J call may be wrong. Germline V gene sequence: CDR1 GTSNPN, CDR2 SVGIG (reference sequence). The CDR3 is 16 amino acids. CDR3 sequence reads: CAWSELQGTLYNEQYF. The CDR3 DNA is TGTGCCTGGAGTGAACTCCAGGGGACACTCTACAATGAGCAGTACTTC.

This sequence joins TRBV5-1 and TRBJ1-2; TRBD1 might be the D (6 bases). In germline, CDR1 is SGHRS, CDR2 YFSETQ. There are 15 residues in the CDR3. Trimming pared 4 bases from V and 6 bases from J, leaving 19 bases between. The CDR3 coding sequence is TGCGCCAGCAGCGCCGGGGACACCCAACGGAATGGCTACACCTTC. Amino acids: CASSAGDTQRNGYTF.

This clonotype came up a few times. V gene TRBV20-1 combines with J gene TRBJ2-4, with a possible D match to TRBD1 (6 bases). The J call may not be correct, given that the DNA end is closer to TRBJ2-7. CDR1 and CDR2 from the germline V gene are DFQATT and SNEGSKA (reference sequence). The length of the CDR3 is 13 residues. The CDR3 loop reads CSALDRQSYEQYF. As DNA, the CDR3 is TGCAGTGCTTTAGACAGGCAATCCTACGAGCAGTACTTC.

Turning to this clonotype: Germline is not matched at one junction end, which may reflect a read error. This chain connects TRBV6-1 to TRBJ1-2; D uncertain. CDR3 length: 12 residues. The germline V gene encodes CDR1 MNHNS and CDR2 SASEGT. CDR3: CASSGRNYGHTF. CDR3 sequence (DNA): TGTGCCAGCAGCGGCCGGAACTATGGCCACACCTTC.